These 25 T cell receptor beta chains came from one sample sequenced in a study of blood T cell repertoires in COVID-19 (TCRdb year 2020). The protocol used for the library was the immunoSEQ multiplex PCR assay. TCRdb's version of the immuneACCESS table is confined to in-frame rearrangements and falls short of the full clone set. An unresolved V gene accounts for under half of the shortfall where checked; the remainder is of unknown origin. Within this sample are 100,000 to 150,000 clones, with approximately 91% of them counted one time only. Of the sample, approximately 1% falls within the top ten clones. The sample was peripheral blood. The receptors were sampled from a woman of 80 years or more with acute or convalescent COVID-19.

The chain employs TRBV19 and TRBJ2-3; 7 nucleotides align to TRBD2. Germline CDR1 and CDR2: LNHDA and SQIVND (reference sequence). Trimming cost V 6 bases and J 0 bases; bases outside gene matches: 9. CDR3 size: 16 residues. The chain's CDR3 is CASSRGPSGSTDTQYF. In nucleotides, the CDR3 is TGTGCCAGTAGCCGGGGACCTAGCGGTAGCACAGATACGCAGTATTTT.

This clone has only a few counts. The chain links TRBV10-3 to TRBJ2-2; 11 nucleotides align to TRBD2. V shed 5 bases, J shed 5 bases, and the junction held 10 bases outside the gene matches. Germline assignment: CDR1 ENHRY and CDR2 SYGVKD. The CDR3 loop spans 17 amino acids. CDR3 bases: TGTGCCATCAGTCTCGCCGCGACTAGCGGGATTACCGGGGAGCTGTTTTTT. Its translation is CAISLAATSGITGELFF.

The gene calls are TRBV10-3 and TRBJ1-1; TRBD1 agrees at 9 bases. This CDR3 has 15 residues. Per germline, CDR1 ENHRY and CDR2 SYGVKD. V trimming: 6 bases; J trimming: 0 bases; junction bases outside the gene matches: 5. The CDR3 here is CAIRRQGEMNTEAFF. The DNA of the CDR3 is TGTGCCATCAGGAGACAGGGGGAGATGAACACTGAAGCTTTCTTT.

The gene calls are TRBV7-9 and TRBJ1-2; D may be TRBD1 (5 bases). This CDR3 has 13 amino acids. The germline CDR1 and CDR2 sequences are SEHNR and FQNEAQ (reference sequence). Between the trimmed V and J ends, which lost 1 base and 4 bases, there was a span of 7 bases. The CDR3 bases are TGTGCCAGCAGCTTAGAAGACAGCTATGGCTACACCTTC. Its translation: CASSLEDSYGYTF. Supplemented by reference TRBV7-9 and TRBJ1-2, the full variable domain reads DTGVSQNPRHKITKRGQNVTFRCDPISEHNRLYWYRQTLGQGPEFLTYFQNEAQLEKSRLLSDRFSAERPKGSFSTLEIQRTEQGDSAMYLCASSLEDSYGYTFGSGTRLTVV.

The chain couples TRBV3-1 (or the pseudogene TRBV3-2) to TRBJ2-3, with TRBD1 identical over 8 bases. Losses at the gene ends were 7 bases for V and 5 bases for J; bases not matched to a gene: 8. The CDR3 sequence is 14 residues long. From germline, CDR1 is LGHDT and CDR2 YNNKEL (reference sequence). The CDR3 loop reads CASIRGRQEDTQYF. The DNA for the CDR3 is TGTGCCAGCATCAGGGGGCGCCAGGAAGATACGCAGTATTTT.

V gene TRBV25-1 combines with J gene TRBJ1-3; TRBD1 agrees at 8 bases. This CDR3 spans 17 amino acids. Per the germline V gene, CDR1 is MGHDK and CDR2 is SYGVNS. V lost 3 bases to trimming and J lost 3 bases; unmatched junction nucleotides: 10. CDR3 loop: CASSDPRTGSYGNTIYF. The DNA of the CDR3 is TGTGCCAGCAGTGACCCAAGGACAGGGTCTTATGGAAACACCATATATTTT.

The chain recombines TRBV3-1 (or the pseudogene TRBV3-2) with TRBJ1-4; 8 bases align to TRBD1. The CDR3 is made up of 14 amino acids. Trimming removed 5 bases from V and 8 bases from J; junction bases left unmatched: 7. The V gene's germline CDR1 is LGHDT and CDR2 YNNKEL (reference sequence). The CDR3 sequence is CASSTGQVREKLFF. In DNA form, the CDR3 reads TGTGCCAGCAGCACGGGACAGGTCCGGGAAAAACTGTTTTTT.

The chain links TRBV6-5 to TRBJ1-2; 7 bases agree with TRBD1. The trim removed 4 bases at V and 3 bases at J, leaving 5 bases unmatched. CDR1 and CDR2 from the germline V gene are MNHEY and SVGAGI. The CDR3 has 14 residues. CDR3 DNA sequence: TGTGCCAGCAGTTCGACAGGGTTTGACTATGGCTACACCTTC. Translation gives CASSSTGFDYGYTF.

V and J are TRBV3-1 (or the pseudogene TRBV3-2) and TRBJ1-3; possible D gene TRBD1, 6 bases. This CDR3 region has 15 residues. The germline V gene encodes CDR1 LGHDT and CDR2 YNNKEL (reference sequence). V was cut by 4 bases and J by 1 base, with 11 bases left in between. The CDR3 region is CASSPTGTSGNTIYF. The CDR3 DNA reads as TGTGCCAGCAGCCCGACCGGGACATCTGGAAACACCATATATTTT.

The chain couples TRBV2 to TRBJ1-5; TRBD1 is a possible D gene (6 bases). The CDR3 loop spans 13 amino acids. V gave up 8 bases and J gave up 7 bases, with 15 bases separating them. Germline CDR1 and CDR2: SNHLY and FYNNEI. The CDR3, as DNA: TGTGCCAGCTGCAACACAGGGAACCAGCCCCAGCATTTT. It encodes CASCNTGNQPQHF.

The chain combines TRBV11-1 with TRBJ1-3, with TRBD1 matching over 8 bases. Germline CDR1 and CDR2: SGHAT and FQDESV (reference sequence). This CDR3 comprises 15 residues. V lost 5 bases and J lost 4; bases outside the gene matches: 7. As DNA, the CDR3 is TGTGCCAGCAGCAACGGACAGGGTCGGGGAAACACCATATATTTT. Protein product: CASSNGQGRGNTIYF.

The rearrangement uses TRBV7-3 and TRBJ2-2, with a weak D call TRBD1 (6 bases). Germline CDR1 and CDR2: SGHTA and FQGTGA. V gave up 1 base and J gave up 2 bases, with 8 bases separating them. This CDR3 is 15 amino acids long. DNA for the CDR3: TGTGCCAGCAGCTTAAACAGGGAAAACACCGGGGAGCTGTTTTTT. This encodes CASSLNRENTGELFF.

A few counts support this clone. In DNA, the CDR3 is TGTGCCAGCAGCCGTAGACAGAGGAACACTGAAGCTTTCTTT. It yields the protein CASSRRQRNTEAFF. V and J are TRBV5-8 and TRBJ1-1, with a tentative D call TRBD1 (5 bases). CDR3 length: 14 amino acids. V was pared by 4 bases and J by 1 base, with 11 bases between. Germline CDR1 reads SGHTS; CDR2 reads YDEGEE.

This chain connects TRBV7-2 to TRBJ1-5; 7 bases agree with TRBD1. The trim removed 5 bases at V and 7 bases at J, leaving 11 bases unmatched. Germline V CDR1 and CDR2: SGHTA, FQGNSA. The CDR3 spans 15 residues. CDR3 sequence (DNA): TGTGCCAGCAGCCCAACTTACAGGGGTGGACAGCCCCAGCATTTT. It yields the protein CASSPTYRGGQPQHF. Looking up the rest from reference TRBV7-2 and TRBJ1-5 gives the full variable domain: GAGVSQSPSNKVTEKGKDVELRCDPISGHTALYWYRQSLGQGLEFLIYFQGNSAPDKSGLPSDRFSAERTGGSVSTLTIQRTQQEDSAVYLCASSPTYRGGQPQHFGDGTRLSIL.

This clone was seen only a few times. The V call is TRBV5-1, the J call TRBJ1-2; D is perhaps TRBD1 (6 bases). V lost 0 bases to trimming and J lost 10 bases, with 10 bases between them. Germline loops: CDR1 SGHRS, CDR2 YFSETQ. The CDR3 sequence is 12 residues long. The CDR3 spells CASSLDQGPYTF. Here the CDR3 DNA reads TGCGCCAGCAGCTTGGACCAGGGGCCCTACACCTTC.

This chain joins TRBV5-4 and TRBJ1-1; 7 positions match TRBD1. This CDR3 is built from 15 residues. With V trimmed by 0 bases and J by 1 base, 3 bases remained unmatched. The germline gives CDR1 SGHNT, CDR2 YYREEE (reference sequence). CDR3 nucleotides: TGTGCCAGCAGCTTGGGGTCAGGGGGGAACACTGAAGCTTTCTTT. It is translated as CASSLGSGGNTEAFF.

J is TRBJ2-7 and V is TRBV3-1 (or the pseudogene TRBV3-2); 8 bases fit TRBD2. The junction had 5 bases not matched to a gene; V was cut back by 4 bases and J by 6 bases. The CDR3 runs 13 residues. The germline gives CDR1 LGHDT, CDR2 YNNKEL (reference sequence). The CDR3 here is CASSPDGGGEQYF. The DNA of the CDR3 is TGTGCCAGCAGCCCTGACGGGGGGGGCGAGCAGTACTTC.

This clone was recorded only once. V is TRBV18 and J is TRBJ2-1, with 9 bases fitting TRBD2. Germline V gene data show CDR1 as KGHSH and CDR2 as LQKENI. This CDR3 comprises 15 residues. V gave up 3 bases and J gave up 4 bases; unmatched junction bases: 4. This CDR3 reads CASSPLAGAYNEQFF. CDR3 DNA: TGTGCCAGCTCACCTTTAGCGGGGGCGTACAATGAGCAGTTCTTC.

This clone was counted a few times. The genes are TRBV4-2 and TRBJ1-5; no clear D gene. V lost 2 bases and J lost 0, with 5 bases in between. This CDR3 is built from 14 residues. From germline, CDR1 is LGHNA and CDR2 YNFKEQ. The CDR3 nucleotides are TGTGCCAGCAGCCAATTACTTAGCAATCAGCCCCAGCATTTT. The encoded protein is CASSQLLSNQPQHF.

The chain's CDR3 is CASSQDHGNQPQHF. In DNA form, the CDR3 reads TGTGCCAGCAGCCAAGATCATGGCAATCAGCCCCAGCATTTT. The chain links TRBV3-1 (or the pseudogene TRBV3-2) to TRBJ1-5; D is unclear. Germline V gene data show CDR1 as LGHDT and CDR2 as YNNKEL (reference sequence). Trimming removed 0 bases from V and 2 bases from J, with 5 bases in between. The CDR3 runs 14 residues.

This clone was recorded a few times. This chain joins TRBV9 and TRBJ1-6; D unclear. The CDR3 runs 17 residues. Germline V CDR1 and CDR2: SGDLS, YYNGEE. Trimming shortened V by 4 bases and J by 0 bases, and 14 bases separated the two germline ends. In nucleotides, the CDR3 is TGTGCCAGCAGCCCTAGAGGTGGGAGCTCCTATAATTCACCCCTCCACTTT. Protein: CASSPRGGSSYNSPLHF.

The V call is TRBV11-2, the J call TRBJ2-3; TRBD2 matches 9 bases. CDR1 SGHAT and CDR2 FQNNGV come from the germline V gene. Unmatched junction bases numbered 19, after V lost 6 bases and J lost 3 bases. This CDR3 comprises 19 residues. This CDR3 reads CASRTYRAIAGEGTDTQYF. The CDR3 DNA follows: TGTGCCAGCAGGACGTACAGAGCTATAGCGGGAGAGGGGACAGATACGCAGTATTTT.

V usage is TRBV5-1 and J usage is TRBJ2-3; D is unclear. Germline V CDR1 and CDR2: SGHRS, YFSETQ. The CDR3 sequence is 14 residues long. The ends were cut back, 0 bases at V and 2 bases at J, with 7 bases in the middle. CDR3 sequence (DNA): TGCGCCAGCAGCTTGGACGGGTACACAGATACGCAGTATTTT. As protein: CASSLDGYTDTQYF. Full variable domain (remainder filled in from reference TRBV5-1 and TRBJ2-3): KAGVTQTPRYLIKTRGQQVTLSCSPISGHRSVSWYQQTPGQGLQFLFEYFSETQRNKGNFPGRFSGRQFSNSRSEMNVSTLELGDSALYLCASSLDGYTDTQYFGPGTRLTVL.

This clone was recorded once. This sequence joins TRBV28 and TRBJ1-3, with D unresolved. Germline values: CDR1 MDHEN, CDR2 SYDVKM. Trimming stripped 5 bases from V and 5 bases from J, with 19 bases between. The CDR3 spans 16 residues. The CDR3 sequence is CASSPQGRGRRNTIYF. CDR3 DNA: TGTGCCAGCAGTCCGCAAGGACGGGGTAGAAGAAACACCATATATTTT.

This chain links TRBV5-1 with TRBJ1-1; no reliable D call. The V gene lost 0 bases and the J gene lost 1 base, with 7 bases spanning the gap. This CDR3 spans 14 amino acids. CDR1 and CDR2 (germline): SGHRS, YFSETQ. CDR3 nucleotide sequence: TGCGCCAGCAGCTTGGATGGAGGGAACACTGAAGCTTTCTTT. Protein product: CASSLDGGNTEAFF.